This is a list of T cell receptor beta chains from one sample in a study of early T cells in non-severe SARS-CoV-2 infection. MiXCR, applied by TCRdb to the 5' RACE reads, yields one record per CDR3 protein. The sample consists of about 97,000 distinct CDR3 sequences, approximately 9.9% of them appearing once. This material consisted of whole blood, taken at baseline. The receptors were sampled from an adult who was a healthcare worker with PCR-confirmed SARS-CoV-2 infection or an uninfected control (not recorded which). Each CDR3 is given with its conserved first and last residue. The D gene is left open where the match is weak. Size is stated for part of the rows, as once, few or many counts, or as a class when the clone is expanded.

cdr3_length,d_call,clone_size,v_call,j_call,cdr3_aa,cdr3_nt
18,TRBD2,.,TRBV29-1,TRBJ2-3,CSVVGLADRLRFTDTQYF,TGCAGCGTTGTTGGACTAGCGGACCGGTTACGATTCACAGATACGCAGTATTTT
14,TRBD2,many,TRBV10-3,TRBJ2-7,CAISESGLREQQYF,TGTGCCATCAGTGAGTCGGGACTAAGAGAACAGCAGTACTTC
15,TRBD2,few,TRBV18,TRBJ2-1,CASSPIASGRSEQFF,TGTGCCAGCTCACCGATTGCTAGCGGGAGATCTGAGCAGTTCTTC
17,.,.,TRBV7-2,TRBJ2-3,CASSLAHLGRYTDTQYF,TGTGCCAGCAGCTTAGCGCACCTAGGACGCTACACAGATACGCAGTATTTT
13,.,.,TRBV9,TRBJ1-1,CASSVGGDDEAFF,TGTGCCAGCAGCGTAGGAGGGGACGATGAAGCTTTCTTT
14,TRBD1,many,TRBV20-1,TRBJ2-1,CSAFGTGAYNEQFF,TGCAGTGCTTTTGGGACAGGCGCCTACAATGAGCAGTTCTTC
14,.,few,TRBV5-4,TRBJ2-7,CASSLGLVPHEQYF,TGTGCCAGCAGCTTGGGACTAGTCCCACACGAGCAGTACTTC
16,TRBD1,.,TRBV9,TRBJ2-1,CASSVGGQGSYNEQFF,TGTGCCAGCAGCGTAGGGGGACAGGGATCCTACAATGAGCAGTTCTTC
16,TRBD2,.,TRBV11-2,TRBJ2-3,CASSPGLAGTTDTQYF,TGTGCCAGCAGCCCCGGACTAGCGGGGACCACAGATACGCAGTATTTT
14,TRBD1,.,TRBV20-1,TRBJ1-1,CSAPSDRGKIEAFF,TGCAGTGCGCCCAGTGACAGGGGAAAAATTGAAGCTTTCTTT